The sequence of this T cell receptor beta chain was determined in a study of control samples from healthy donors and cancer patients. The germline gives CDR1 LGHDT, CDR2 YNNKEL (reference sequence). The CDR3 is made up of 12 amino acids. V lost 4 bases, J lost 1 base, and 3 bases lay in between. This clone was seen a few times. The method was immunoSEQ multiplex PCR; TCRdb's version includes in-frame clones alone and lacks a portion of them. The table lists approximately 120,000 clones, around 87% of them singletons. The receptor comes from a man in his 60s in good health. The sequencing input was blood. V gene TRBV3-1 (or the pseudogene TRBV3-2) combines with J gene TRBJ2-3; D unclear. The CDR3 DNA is TGTGCCAGCAGCCCGCGCACAGATACGCAGTATTTT. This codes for CASSPRTDTQYF.